This T cell receptor (beta chain) was sequenced in a study of shared clonotypes between healthy human individuals. Germline V lookup: CDR1 SGHDN, CDR2 FVKESK. This CDR3 region has 12 residues. V was pared by 8 bases and J by 1 base, with 9 bases between. The run depth of the assay was deep. The authors loaded around 200 ng DNA, 30,000 to 35,000 T cell genomes, into sorted-subset replicate PCRs. Assay: immunoSEQ multiplex PCR; the TCRdb copy retains only in-frame clones and omits some. The sample consists of approximately 1.5 million clones, roughly 98.5% of them appearing once. On this clone itself: Antigen unknown.

General observations from the study: Shared clonotypes across all four donors exceeded non-shared ones in generation probability.

The chain employs TRBV14 and TRBJ2-7, with D possibly being TRBD1 or TRBD2 (5 bases each). This TCR derives from a man aged 25 to 45 in good health. The sequenced sample was naive CD4+ T cells sorted from blood. The subset here: CD45RA+ positively selected. CDR3 region: CASGGASYEQYF. Here the CDR3 DNA reads TGTGCCAGCGGGGGTGCTTCCTACGAGCAGTACTTC.